The sequence of this T cell receptor beta chain was determined in a study of cytomegalovirus exposure and HLA in healthy donors. The CDR3 totals 13 residues. Germline-derived CDR1 and CDR2 are LNHDA and SQIVND (reference sequence). Trimming took 7 bases from V and 0 from J, leaving 9 bases between them. On this clone itself: The antigen remains unidentified.

The assay was immunoSEQ multiplex PCR, and TCRdb's table has in-frame clones only and misses some. Of about 140,000 clones listed, 85% to 90% are singletons. Study conclusions and caveats: In a later analysis, first-cohort TCR clusters were found to tend to co-occur in the 120 or so validation repertoires. Cytomegalovirus-associated TCR beta chains were listed, numbering some 150.

This chain joins TRBV19 and TRBJ1-1; D unclear. The source is a woman younger than 30 in good health and CMV-seropositive. Sequencing was carried out using PBMCs. DNA for the CDR3: TGTGCCAGTATGCCAACTCTGAACACTGAAGCTTTCTTT. It specifies CASMPTLNTEAFF.